The 29 T cell receptor beta chains listed next were all sequenced from one sample in a study of identifying expanded T cells in peripheral blood. Assay used: immunoSEQ multiplex PCR; TCRdb lists only in-frame clones, some missing. Of over 80,000 clones listed, about 86% are singletons. Sequencing was done on a sample of blood. These receptors were obtained from a person between 18 and 75 years old in good health.

This chain joins TRBV27 and TRBJ2-2, with TRBD1 matching over 7 bases. J was trimmed by 2 bases and V by 6 bases; bases with no gene match: 9. This CDR3 region has 16 residues. Germline V gives CDR1 MNHEY, CDR2 SMNVEV (reference sequence). The CDR3 DNA reads as TGTGCCAGCAGGAAATCCGGGACAGCTAACACCGGGGAGCTGTTTTTT. It is translated as CASRKSGTANTGELFF.

This rearrangement joins TRBV2 to TRBJ1-2, with 8 bases lining up with TRBD1. Germline V gene data show CDR1 as SNHLY and CDR2 as FYNNEI. The CDR3 runs 14 residues. V trimming: 4 bases; J trimming: 2 bases; junction bases outside the gene matches: 3. The CDR3 region is CASSVDRENYGYTF. The CDR3 DNA is TGTGCCAGCAGTGTGGACAGGGAGAACTATGGCTACACCTTC.

V gene TRBV5-6 combines with J gene TRBJ1-2; D is unclear. V lost 0 bases and J lost 4, with 13 bases in between. Germline lookup yields CDR1 SGHDT and CDR2 YYEEEE. This CDR3 has 15 amino acids. Here the CDR3 DNA reads TGTGCCAGCAGCTTGGTTCCAACCGATAGCTATGGCTACACCTTC. Protein sequence: CASSLVPTDSYGYTF.

The chain employs TRBV4-3 and TRBJ2-7; D is perhaps TRBD2 (6 bases). With 3 bases removed from V and 1 base from J, the gap between germline ends came to 7 bases. CDR3 size: 13 residues. CDR1 is LGHNA, CDR2 YSLEER, per germline. This CDR3 is CASSQGGSYEQYF. The CDR3, as DNA: TGCGCCAGCAGCCAGGGGGGATCCTACGAGCAGTACTTC.

The gene calls are TRBV5-1 and TRBJ2-1; 8 bases fit TRBD1. The trim removed 3 bases at V and 10 bases at J, leaving 12 bases unmatched. Germline V gives CDR1 SGHRS, CDR2 YFSETQ. The length of the CDR3 is 15 residues. The CDR3 DNA reads TGCGCCAGCAGCTCCGATAGTGGAGACAGGGGCGAGCAGTTCTTC. Amino acid sequence: CASSSDSGDRGEQFF.

This clone was recorded at least ten times. The J gene is TRBJ1-1, the V gene TRBV19; 7 bases align to TRBD1. This CDR3 has 13 residues. Germline CDR1 and CDR2: LNHDA and SQIVND (reference sequence). The J segment lost 3 bases and the V segment lost 5 bases, leaving 3 bases of the junction unmatched. The CDR3 nucleotides are TGTGCCAGTAGTCGACAGGGAGACACTGAAGCTTTCTTT. This codes for CASSRQGDTEAFF.

The chain has TRBV9 and TRBJ2-3; weak D call: TRBD1 (6 bases). The CDR3 contains 15 residues. Germline V CDR1 and CDR2: SGDLS, YYNGEE. Between the trimmed V and J ends, which lost 2 bases and 0 bases, there was a span of 10 bases. The CDR3 loop reads CASSVLGASTDTQYF. DNA for the CDR3: TGTGCCAGCAGCGTCTTGGGGGCCAGCACAGATACGCAGTATTTT. Based on the CDR3 plus reference TRBV9 and TRBJ2-3, the full variable domain is DSGVTQTPKHLITATGQRVTLRCSPRSGDLSVYWYQQSLDQGLQFLIQYYNGEERAKGNILERFSAQQFPDLHSELNLSSLELGDSALYFCASSVLGASTDTQYFGPGTRLTVL.

The CDR3 protein is CASSSWAGNTEAFF. CDR3 coding DNA: TGTGCCAGCAGCTCATGGGCAGGGAACACTGAAGCTTTCTTT. The chain links TRBV7-9 to TRBJ1-1; D is undetermined. The germline V gene has CDR1 SEHNR and CDR2 FQNEAQ (reference sequence). The CDR3 runs 14 residues. The ends were cut back, 4 bases at V and 1 base at J, with 10 bases in the middle.

This chain uses TRBV2 with TRBJ2-7, with a weak D call TRBD1 (6 bases). The CDR3 has 17 residues. V was cut by 5 bases and J by 3 bases, with 23 bases left in between. In germline, CDR1 is SNHLY, CDR2 FYNNEI. CDR3 loop: CASSPDEMKQGSYEQYF. In DNA, the CDR3 is TGTGCCAGCAGTCCCGACGAAATGAAACAGGGAAGCTACGAGCAGTACTTC.

The chain combines TRBV30 with TRBJ2-7; either TRBD1 or TRBD2 may supply D (5 bases each). V shed 1 base and J shed 6 bases, with 7 bases lying between them. Germline-derived CDR1 and CDR2 are GTSNPN and SVGIG (reference sequence). This CDR3 spans 11 amino acids. The DNA for the CDR3 is TGTGCCTGGAGTGGGGGGAGCGAGCAGTACTTC. This sequence encodes CAWSGGSEQYF.

The rearrangement links TRBV6-5 to TRBJ2-7; 7 bases line up with TRBD1. Germline V lookup: CDR1 MNHEY, CDR2 SVGAGI. The ends lost 3 bases at V and 5 bases at J; junction bases unmatched: 10. The CDR3 runs to 15 residues. The CDR3, as DNA: TGTGCCAGCAGTTATACAGGGGACACCTTCCACGAGCAGTACTTC. It encodes CASSYTGDTFHEQYF.

The gene calls are TRBV7-2 and TRBJ2-1, with a weak D call TRBD2 (5 bases). Per germline, CDR1 SGHTA and CDR2 FQGNSA. The length of the CDR3 is 18 residues. V was shortened by 1 base and J by 4 bases, with 20 bases between the two germline ends. CDR3: CASSLVGLSEALYNEQFF. The CDR3 DNA follows: TGTGCCAGCAGCTTAGTGGGCCTTAGCGAGGCATTATACAATGAGCAGTTCTTC.

The chain employs TRBV20-1 and TRBJ2-3; no reliable D call. The V end lost 3 bases, the J end lost 5 bases, and 6 bases lay between the germline ends. CDR1 is DFQATT, CDR2 SNEGSKA, per germline (reference sequence). The CDR3 runs 11 residues. This chain's CDR3 is CSASQLDTQYF. Here the CDR3 DNA reads TGCAGTGCTAGCCAGTTAGATACGCAGTATTTT.

The chain combines TRBV6-5 with TRBJ2-2, with D uncertain. V gave up 6 bases and J gave up 1 base, with 9 bases separating them. This CDR3 contains 14 residues. Germline assignment: CDR1 MNHEY and CDR2 SVGAGI. CDR3 sequence: CASSPDWNTGELFF. In nucleotides, the CDR3 is TGTGCCAGCAGCCCCGACTGGAACACCGGGGAGCTGTTTTTT.

The table lists this clone with a count of one. The chain recombines TRBV27 with TRBJ1-5; D is undetermined. V was trimmed by 6 bases and J by 4 bases, leaving 19 bases between them. The CDR3 has 16 amino acids. Germline V CDR1 and CDR2: MNHEY, SMNVEV (reference sequence). CDR3 loop: CASSPRTEVVNQPQHF. CDR3 sequence (DNA): TGTGCCAGCAGCCCCAGGACTGAAGTAGTAAATCAGCCCCAGCATTTT.

The chain is built from TRBV19 and TRBJ2-1, with unresolved D. The CDR3 extends over 12 amino acids. The germline CDR1 and CDR2 sequences are LNHDA and SQIVND (reference sequence). The germline V and J ends were trimmed by 1 base and 4 bases, with 2 bases remaining between them. CDR3 in amino acids: CASSIGYNEQFF. The CDR3 DNA sequence: TGTGCCAGTAGTATAGGGTACAATGAGCAGTTCTTC. The variable domain in full, with the rest retrieved from reference TRBV19 and TRBJ2-1, is DGGITQSPKYLFRKEGQNVTLSCEQNLNHDAMYWYRQDPGQGLRLIYYSQIVNDFQKGDIAEGYSVSREKKESFPLTVTSAQKNPTAFYLCASSIGYNEQFFGPGTRLTVL.

The chain links TRBV6-6 to TRBJ1-2; perhaps TRBD1 as D (6 bases). The CDR3 length is 14 residues. Looked up from germline, CDR1 is MNHNY and CDR2 is SVGAGI (reference sequence). Between the trimmed V and J ends, which lost 6 bases and 1 base, there was a span of 12 bases. The CDR3 here is CASREGGSNYGYTF. As DNA, the CDR3 is TGTGCCAGCAGGGAAGGGGGAAGTAACTATGGCTACACCTTC.

The V and J genes are TRBV6-1 and TRBJ1-5, with a tentative D call TRBD1 (5 bases). Germline V gene sequence: CDR1 MNHNS, CDR2 SASEGT. The CDR3 runs 15 residues. V was clipped by 5 bases and J by 4 bases, with 15 bases between them. The CDR3 nucleotides are TGTGCCAGCAGTAGATCCGGGACCCCTAATCAGCCCCAGCATTTT. Amino acid sequence: CASSRSGTPNQPQHF.

The J gene is TRBJ2-3, the V gene TRBV2; no clear D. The germline gives CDR1 SNHLY, CDR2 FYNNEI. V was clipped by 2 bases and J by 1 base, with 4 bases between them. The CDR3 is 13 residues long. The CDR3 protein is CASSESRTDTQYF. CDR3 nucleotide sequence: TGTGCCAGCAGTGAAAGTCGCACAGATACGCAGTATTTT.

The chain is built from TRBV11-2 and TRBJ1-1; no definite D call. Germline-derived CDR1 and CDR2 are SGHAT and FQNNGV. The CDR3 extends over 12 amino acids. The ends were cut back, 4 bases at V and 11 bases at J, with 14 bases in the middle. The CDR3 sequence: CASSSLSGRAFF. CDR3 DNA sequence: TGTGCCAGCAGCTCACTAAGCGGGAGGGCTTTCTTT.

The V call is TRBV9, the J call TRBJ2-3; D not resolved. Germline V CDR1 and CDR2: SGDLS, YYNGEE. The CDR3 is 12 residues long. V dropped 2 bases and J dropped 3 bases, with 4 bases sitting between them. The CDR3 protein is CASSVETDTQYF. The CDR3 DNA follows: TGTGCCAGCAGCGTCGAAACAGATACGCAGTATTTT.

The chain joins TRBV6-5 to TRBJ1-5, with D possibly matching TRBD1 (5 bases). Looked up from germline, CDR1 is MNHEY and CDR2 is SVGAGI. The CDR3 runs to 15 residues. Deletions cut 6 bases from V and 0 bases from J, with 12 bases between. For the CDR3, the DNA is TGTGCCAGCAGGGGGACGGGGAGTAGCAATCAGCCCCAGCATTTT. Protein: CASRGTGSSNQPQHF.

This rearrangement joins TRBV7-8 to TRBJ2-2; D perhaps matches TRBD2 (5 bases). V gave up 0 bases and J gave up 4 bases, with 9 bases separating them. The CDR3 spans 15 residues. Germline V gene sequence: CDR1 SGHVS, CDR2 FQNEAQ. CDR3 amino acids: CASSLAFRGTGELFF. Here the CDR3 DNA reads TGTGCCAGCAGCTTAGCGTTCCGGGGCACCGGGGAGCTGTTTTTT.

The chain recombines TRBV11-2 with TRBJ1-2; a possible D gene is TRBD1 (5 bases). The V gene's germline CDR1 is SGHAT and CDR2 FQNNGV. With 6 bases removed from V and 8 bases from J, the gap between germline ends came to 16 bases. This CDR3 has 13 residues. In DNA form, the CDR3 reads TGTGCCAGCAGAGCAGGGTCCCGAGGCGGCTACACCTTC. Translated: CASRAGSRGGYTF.

The chain joins TRBV4-3 to TRBJ1-4; maybe TRBD1 (5 bases). With 1 base removed from V and 0 bases from J, the gap between germline ends came to 18 bases. CDR3 size: 19 residues. Germline V gene data show CDR1 as LGHNA and CDR2 as YSLEER. CDR3 DNA sequence: TGCGCCAGCAGCCAAGCGCTAATTAGGGGCCTCGCAACTAATGAAAAACTGTTTTTT. Amino acid sequence: CASSQALIRGLATNEKLFF.

The rearrangement links TRBV19 to TRBJ2-1, with 16 positions matching TRBD2. CDR3 size: 15 residues. The V segment lost 7 bases and the J segment 9 bases; nucleotides outside the gene matches: 6. Germline V gives CDR1 LNHDA, CDR2 SQIVND (reference sequence). The CDR3 region has the DNA TGTGCCAGTAAGGGACTAGCGGGGGGGCTTATTGAGCAGTTCTTC. Protein: CASKGLAGGLIEQFF.

This clone was seen once. The V gene is TRBV7-9, the J gene TRBJ1-1; D ambiguous. Germline-derived CDR1 and CDR2 are SEHNR and FQNEAQ (reference sequence). The CDR3 has 14 residues. Deletions cut 0 bases from V and 0 bases from J, with 5 bases between. The CDR3 DNA follows: TGTGCCAGCAGCTTAGCAGGGCTGAACACTGAAGCTTTCTTT. It yields the protein CASSLAGLNTEAFF.

The chain joins TRBV9 to TRBJ1-1, with a weak D call TRBD1 (5 bases). Between the trimmed V and J ends, which lost 0 bases and 5 bases, there was a span of 8 bases. This CDR3 has 13 residues. In germline, CDR1 is SGDLS, CDR2 YYNGEE. The CDR3 here is CASSVDRGTEAFF. The CDR3 nucleotides are TGTGCCAGCAGCGTAGATAGGGGAACTGAAGCTTTCTTT.

The chain combines TRBV19 with TRBJ1-2; no definite D call. The CDR3 consists of 13 residues. CDR1 LNHDA and CDR2 SQIVND come from the germline V gene (reference sequence). Deletions cut 1 base from V and 8 bases from J, with 11 bases between. The CDR3 here is CASSIVRPGGYTF. Written as DNA, the CDR3 is TGTGCCAGTAGTATAGTCCGTCCGGGCGGCTACACCTTC. Variable domain in full (rest from reference TRBV19 and TRBJ1-2): DGGITQSPKYLFRKEGQNVTLSCEQNLNHDAMYWYRQDPGQGLRLIYYSQIVNDFQKGDIAEGYSVSREKKESFPLTVTSAQKNPTAFYLCASSIVRPGGYTFGSGTRLTVV.